This record concerns one TCR beta chain sequence. This sample was taken from a study of blood T cell repertoires in COVID-19. Study at large: Acute-phase and convalescent COVID-19 samples originated in the United States, Italy and Spain.

The CDR3 contains 14 residues. CDR1 is LNHDA and CDR2 is SQIVND in the germline V gene (reference sequence). V was pared by 7 bases and J by 0 bases, with 12 bases between. Study processing details: It was from reference gene primer amplification that nucleated cell counts were estimated. This table comes from immunoSEQ multiplex PCR, and its TCRdb copy is limited to in-frame clones, with some not included. The D gene and trimming were derived from the DNA, and the V and J assignments and clone size from that table. The data show under 400,000 clones, with 88% seen just once and approximately 1.8% held by the top ten.

The chain is built from TRBV19 and TRBJ1-1; D gene ambiguous. Sequencing was performed on peripheral blood. The receptor was isolated from a woman younger than 45 with COVID-19, enrolled during active disease. The CDR3 region is CASTLRDMNTEAFF. CDR3 bases: TGTGCCAGTACCCTGCGGGATATGAACACTGAAGCTTTCTTT.